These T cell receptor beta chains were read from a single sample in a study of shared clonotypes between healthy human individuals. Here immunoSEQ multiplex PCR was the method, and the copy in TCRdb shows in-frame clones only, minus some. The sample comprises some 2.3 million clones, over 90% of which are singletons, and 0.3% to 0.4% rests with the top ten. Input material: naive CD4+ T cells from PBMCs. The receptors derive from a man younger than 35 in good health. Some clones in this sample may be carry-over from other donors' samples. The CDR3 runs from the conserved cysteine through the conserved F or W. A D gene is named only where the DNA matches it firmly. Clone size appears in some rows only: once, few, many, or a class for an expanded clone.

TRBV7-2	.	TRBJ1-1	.	CASSYQGQSNTEAFF	TGTGCCAGCAGCTACCAGGGGCAGTCGAACACTGAAGCTTTCTTT
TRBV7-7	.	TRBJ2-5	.	CASSLLGGIQETQYF	TGTGCCAGCAGCTTATTAGGGGGGATACAAGAGACCCAGTACTTC
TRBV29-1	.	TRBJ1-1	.	CSVGTGWGNTEAFF	TGCAGCGTTGGGACGGGGTGGGGTAACACTGAAGCTTTCTTT
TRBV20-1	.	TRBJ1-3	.	CSGSSGNTIYF	TGCAGTGGGAGCTCTGGAAACACCATATATTTT
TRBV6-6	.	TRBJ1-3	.	CASSYPARSGNTIYF	TGTGCCAGCAGTTACCCCGCCAGGTCTGGAAACACCATATATTTT
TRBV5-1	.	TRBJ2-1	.	CASSLSESSYNEQFF	TGCGCCAGCAGCTTGTCCGAGAGCTCCTACAATGAGCAGTTCTTC
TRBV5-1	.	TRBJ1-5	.	CASSPSNQPQHF	TGCGCCAGCAGCCCTAGCAATCAGCCCCAGCATTTT
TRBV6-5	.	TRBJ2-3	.	CASSYADTQYF	TGTGCCAGCAGTTACGCAGATACGCAGTATTTT
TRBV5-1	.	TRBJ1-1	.	CASNFPQGSNTEAFF	TGCGCCAGCAACTTTCCACAGGGCAGTAACACTGAAGCTTTCTTT
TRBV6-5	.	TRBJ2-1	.	CASSYSPSLNEQFF	TGTGCCAGCAGTTACTCGCCTAGTCTCAATGAGCAGTTCTTC
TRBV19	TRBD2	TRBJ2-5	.	CASSPSGRVYQETQYF	TGTGCCAGTAGCCCTAGCGGGAGGGTCTATCAAGAGACCCAGTACTTC
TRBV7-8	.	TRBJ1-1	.	CASSSIYRDTEAFF	TGTGCCAGCAGCTCAATCTACAGGGACACTGAAGCTTTCTTT
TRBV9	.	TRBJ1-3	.	CASSPLPLISGNTIYF	TGTGCCAGCAGCCCGCTGCCACTAATCTCTGGAAACACCATATATTTT
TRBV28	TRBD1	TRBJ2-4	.	CASSLDRGTKNIQYF	TGTGCCAGCAGTTTAGACAGGGGGACAAAAAACATTCAGTACTTC
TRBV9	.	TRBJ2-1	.	CASSASPASSYNEQFF	TGTGCCAGCAGCGCCTCCCCGGCTAGTTCCTACAATGAGCAGTTCTTC
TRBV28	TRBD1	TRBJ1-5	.	CASCYDRGASNQPQHF	TGTGCCAGCTGTTACGACAGGGGCGCGAGCAATCAGCCCCAGCATTTT
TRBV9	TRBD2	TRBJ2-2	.	CASSGRNTSGLNTGELFF	TGTGCCAGCAGCGGACGTAACACTAGCGGGCTGAACACCGGGGAGCTGTTTTTT
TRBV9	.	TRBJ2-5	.	CASSLGGTRLETQYF	TGTGCCAGCAGCCTAGGGGGGACCCGTCTAGAGACCCAGTACTTC
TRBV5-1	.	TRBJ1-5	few	CASSLVTGQPQHF	TGCGCCAGCAGCTTGGTAACGGGGCAGCCCCAGCATTTT
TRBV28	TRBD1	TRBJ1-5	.	CASLTGGNNQPQHF	TGTGCCAGCTTGACAGGGGGGAACAATCAGCCCCAGCATTTT
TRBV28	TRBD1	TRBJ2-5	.	CASSLLKTGVPETQYF	TGTGCCAGCAGTTTGCTGAAGACAGGGGTTCCGGAGACCCAGTACTTC
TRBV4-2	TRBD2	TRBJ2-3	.	CASSQDNLAGALKDTQYF	TGTGCCAGCAGCCAAGATAATCTAGCGGGAGCCCTAAAAGATACGCAGTATTTT
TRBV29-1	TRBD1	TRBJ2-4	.	CSVGQWGNIQYF	TGCAGCGTGGGACAGTGGGGAAACATTCAGTACTTC
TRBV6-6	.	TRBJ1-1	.	CASSYSHVNTEAFF	TGTGCCAGCAGTTACTCACATGTGAACACTGAAGCTTTCTTT
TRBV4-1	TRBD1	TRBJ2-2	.	CASSRTTGLIGTGELFF	TGCGCCAGCAGCCGAACGACAGGGTTAATAGGAACCGGGGAGCTGTTTTTT
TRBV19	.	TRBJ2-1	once	CASRTMIGRTYNEQFF	TGTGCCAGTAGGACCATGATAGGGCGGACCTACAATGAGCAGTTCTTC
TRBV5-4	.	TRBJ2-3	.	CASSLAASGDTQYF	TGTGCCAGCAGCTTGGCAGCGTCGGGGGATACGCAGTATTTT
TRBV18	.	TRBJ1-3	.	CASSPTGTVGGNTIYF	TGTGCCAGCTCACCAACAGGGACTGTCGGGGGAAACACCATATATTTT
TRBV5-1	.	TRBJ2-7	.	CASSLGGTATYEQYF	TGCGCCAGCAGCTTGGGAGGGACCGCTACCTACGAGCAGTACTTC